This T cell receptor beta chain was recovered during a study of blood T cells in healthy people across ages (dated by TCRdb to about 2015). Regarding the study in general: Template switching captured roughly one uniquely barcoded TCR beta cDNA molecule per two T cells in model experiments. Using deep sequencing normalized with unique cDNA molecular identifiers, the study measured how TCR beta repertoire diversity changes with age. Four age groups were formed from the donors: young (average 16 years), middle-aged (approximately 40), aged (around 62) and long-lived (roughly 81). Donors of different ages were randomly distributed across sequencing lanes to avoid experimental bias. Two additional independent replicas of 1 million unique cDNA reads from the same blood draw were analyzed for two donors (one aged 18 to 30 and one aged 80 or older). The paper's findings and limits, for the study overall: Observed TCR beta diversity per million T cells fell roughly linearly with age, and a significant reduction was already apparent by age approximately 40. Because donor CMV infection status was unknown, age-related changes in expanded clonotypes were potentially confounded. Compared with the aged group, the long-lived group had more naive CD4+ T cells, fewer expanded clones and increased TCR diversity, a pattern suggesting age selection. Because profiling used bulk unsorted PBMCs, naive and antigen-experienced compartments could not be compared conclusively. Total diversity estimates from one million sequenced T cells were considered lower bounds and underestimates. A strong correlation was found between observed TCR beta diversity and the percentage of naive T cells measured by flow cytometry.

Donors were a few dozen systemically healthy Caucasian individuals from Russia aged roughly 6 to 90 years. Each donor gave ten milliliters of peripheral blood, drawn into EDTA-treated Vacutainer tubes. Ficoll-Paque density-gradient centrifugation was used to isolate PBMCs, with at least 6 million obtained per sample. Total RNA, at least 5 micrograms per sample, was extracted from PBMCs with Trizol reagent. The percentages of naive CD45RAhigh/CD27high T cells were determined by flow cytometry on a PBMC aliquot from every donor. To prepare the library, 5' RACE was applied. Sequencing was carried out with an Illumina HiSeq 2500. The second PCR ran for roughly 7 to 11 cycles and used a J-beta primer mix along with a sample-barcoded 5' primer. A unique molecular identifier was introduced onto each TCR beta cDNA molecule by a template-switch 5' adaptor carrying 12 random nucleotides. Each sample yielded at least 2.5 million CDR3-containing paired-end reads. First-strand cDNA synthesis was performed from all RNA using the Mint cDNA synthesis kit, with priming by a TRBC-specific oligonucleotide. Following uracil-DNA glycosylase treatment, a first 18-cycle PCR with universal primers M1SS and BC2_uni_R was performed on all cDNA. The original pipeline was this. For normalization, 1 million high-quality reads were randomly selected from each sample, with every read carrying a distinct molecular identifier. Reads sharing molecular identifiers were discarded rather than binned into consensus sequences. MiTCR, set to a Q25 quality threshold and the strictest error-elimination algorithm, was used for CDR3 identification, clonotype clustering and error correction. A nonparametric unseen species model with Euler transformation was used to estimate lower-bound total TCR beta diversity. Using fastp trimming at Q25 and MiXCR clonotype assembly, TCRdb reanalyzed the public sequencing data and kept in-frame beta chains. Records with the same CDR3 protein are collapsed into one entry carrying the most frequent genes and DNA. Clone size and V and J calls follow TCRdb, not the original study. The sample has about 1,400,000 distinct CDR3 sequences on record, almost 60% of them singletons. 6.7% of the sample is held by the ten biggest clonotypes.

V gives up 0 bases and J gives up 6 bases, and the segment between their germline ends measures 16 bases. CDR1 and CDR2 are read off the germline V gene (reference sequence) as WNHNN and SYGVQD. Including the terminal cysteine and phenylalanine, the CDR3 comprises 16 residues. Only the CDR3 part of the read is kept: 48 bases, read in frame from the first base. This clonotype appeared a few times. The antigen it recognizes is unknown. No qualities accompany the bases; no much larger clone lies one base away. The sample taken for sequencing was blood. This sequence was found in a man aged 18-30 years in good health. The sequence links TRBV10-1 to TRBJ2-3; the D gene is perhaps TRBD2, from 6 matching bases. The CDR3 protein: CASSESDAGNLDTQYF. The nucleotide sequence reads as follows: TGCGCCAGCAGTGAGTCGGATGCGGGGAATTTGGATACGCAGTATTTT.